This paragraph reports one T cell receptor beta chain. These data come from a study of cytomegalovirus exposure and HLA in healthy donors. PCR amplification relied on 60 Vbeta primers (plus 13 Jbeta primers). Only in-frame clones appear in the TCRdb table, and some are missing; sequencing was by immunoSEQ multiplex PCR. The sample carries 75,000 to 90,000 clones, 60% to 75% recorded once. This CDR3 has 14 amino acids. The V gene's germline CDR1 is SGHDT and CDR2 YYEEEE. The V and J ends lost 0 bases and 4 bases respectively, with 7 bases between them. The chain has TRBV5-6 and TRBJ2-2, with D perhaps TRBD1 (5 bases). The material sequenced was PBMCs. The TCR comes from a woman in her forties in good health and CMV-seropositive. The CDR3 here is CASSLGQITGELFF. The DNA for the CDR3 is TGTGCCAGCAGCTTGGGACAGATCACCGGGGAGCTGTTTTTT.